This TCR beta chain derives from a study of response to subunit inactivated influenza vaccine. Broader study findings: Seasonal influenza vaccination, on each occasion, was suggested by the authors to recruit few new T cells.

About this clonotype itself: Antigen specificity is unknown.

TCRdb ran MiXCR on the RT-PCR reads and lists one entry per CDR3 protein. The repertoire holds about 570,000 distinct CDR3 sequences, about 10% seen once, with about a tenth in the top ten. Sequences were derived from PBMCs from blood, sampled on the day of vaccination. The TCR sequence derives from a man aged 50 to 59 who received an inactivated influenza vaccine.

Here the CDR3 DNA reads TGTGCCAGCAGTTTACATCGACAGGGGCCAGATACGCAGTATTTT. Protein sequence: CASSLHRQGPDTQYF. This rearrangement joins TRBV27 to TRBJ2-3; 8 bases agree with TRBD1. The junction had 5 bases not matched to a gene; V was cut back by 2 bases and J by 4 bases. CDR1 MNHEY and CDR2 SMNVEV come from the germline V gene (reference sequence). The CDR3 length is 15 residues.